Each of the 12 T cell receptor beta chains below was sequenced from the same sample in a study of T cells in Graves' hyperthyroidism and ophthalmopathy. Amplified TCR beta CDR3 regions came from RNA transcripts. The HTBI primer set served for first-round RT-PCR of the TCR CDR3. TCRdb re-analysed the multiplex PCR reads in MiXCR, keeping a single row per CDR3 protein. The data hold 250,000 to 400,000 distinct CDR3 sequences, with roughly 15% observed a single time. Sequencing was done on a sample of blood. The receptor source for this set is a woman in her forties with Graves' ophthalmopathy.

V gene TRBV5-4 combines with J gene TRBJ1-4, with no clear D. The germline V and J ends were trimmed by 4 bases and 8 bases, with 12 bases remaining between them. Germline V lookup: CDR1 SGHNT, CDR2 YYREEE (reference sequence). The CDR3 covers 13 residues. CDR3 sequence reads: CASSLGMGEKLFF. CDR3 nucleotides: TGTGCCAGCAGCCTGGGCATGGGCGAAAAACTGTTTTTT.

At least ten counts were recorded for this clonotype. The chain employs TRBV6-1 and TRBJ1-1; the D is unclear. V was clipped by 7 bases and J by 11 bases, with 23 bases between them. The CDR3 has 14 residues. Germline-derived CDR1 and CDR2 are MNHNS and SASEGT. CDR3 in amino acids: CASTEYNEGADAFF. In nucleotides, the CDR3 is TGTGCCAGCACAGAATATAATGAGGGTGCGGATGCTTTCTTT.

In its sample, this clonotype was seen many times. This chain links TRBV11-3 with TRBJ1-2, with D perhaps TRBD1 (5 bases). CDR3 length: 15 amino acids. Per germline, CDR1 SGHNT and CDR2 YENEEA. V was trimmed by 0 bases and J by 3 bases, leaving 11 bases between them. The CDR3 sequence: CASSLEAGTYYGYTF. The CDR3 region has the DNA TGTGCCAGCAGCTTAGAGGCAGGGACGTACTATGGCTACACCTTC.

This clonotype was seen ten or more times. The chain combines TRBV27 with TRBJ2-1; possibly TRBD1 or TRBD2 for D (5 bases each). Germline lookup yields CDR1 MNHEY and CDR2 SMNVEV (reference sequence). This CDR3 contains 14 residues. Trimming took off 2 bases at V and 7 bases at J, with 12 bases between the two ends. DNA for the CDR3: TGTGCCAGCAGTTTAGGGGGTTCGGGGAATGAGCAGTTCTTC. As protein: CASSLGGSGNEQFF.

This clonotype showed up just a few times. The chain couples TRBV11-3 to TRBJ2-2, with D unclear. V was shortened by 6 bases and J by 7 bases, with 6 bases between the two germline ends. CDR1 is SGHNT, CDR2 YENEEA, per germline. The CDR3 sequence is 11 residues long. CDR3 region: CASRSNGELFF. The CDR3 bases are TGTGCCAGCAGGAGTAACGGGGAGCTGTTTTTT. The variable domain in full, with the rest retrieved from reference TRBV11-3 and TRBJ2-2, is EAGVVQSPRYKIIEKKQPVAFWCNPISGHNTLYWYLQNLGQGPELLIRYENEEAVDDSQLPKDRFSAERLKGVDSTLKIQPAELGDSAVYLCASRSNGELFFGEGSRLTVL.

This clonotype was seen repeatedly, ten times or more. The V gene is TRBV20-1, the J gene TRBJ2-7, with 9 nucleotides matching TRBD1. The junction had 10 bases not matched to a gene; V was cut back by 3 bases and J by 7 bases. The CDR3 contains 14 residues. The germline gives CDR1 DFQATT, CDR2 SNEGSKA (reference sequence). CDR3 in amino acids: CSARRGAGQGEQYF. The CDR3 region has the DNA TGCAGTGCTAGGCGCGGAGCGGGACAGGGAGAGCAGTACTTC.

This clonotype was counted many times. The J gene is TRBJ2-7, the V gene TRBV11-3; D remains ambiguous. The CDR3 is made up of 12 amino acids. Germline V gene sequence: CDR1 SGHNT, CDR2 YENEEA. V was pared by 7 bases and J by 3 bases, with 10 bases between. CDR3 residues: CASIKDGYEQYF. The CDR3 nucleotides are TGTGCCAGCATTAAGGACGGCTACGAGCAGTACTTC. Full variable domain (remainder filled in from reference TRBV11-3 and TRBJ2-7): EAGVVQSPRYKIIEKKQPVAFWCNPISGHNTLYWYLQNLGQGPELLIRYENEEAVDDSQLPKDRFSAERLKGVDSTLKIQPAELGDSAVYLCASIKDGYEQYFGPGTRLTVT.

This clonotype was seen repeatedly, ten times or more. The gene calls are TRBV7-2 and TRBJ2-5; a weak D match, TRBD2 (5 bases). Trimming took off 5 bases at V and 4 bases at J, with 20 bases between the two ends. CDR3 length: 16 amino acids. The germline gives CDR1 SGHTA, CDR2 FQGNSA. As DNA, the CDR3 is TGTGCCAGCAGCCTCGAGAGGGAATGGGTGATAGAGACCCAGTACTTC. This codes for CASSLEREWVIETQYF. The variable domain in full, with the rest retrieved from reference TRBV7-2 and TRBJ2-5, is GAGVSQSPSNKVTEKGKDVELRCDPISGHTALYWYRQSLGQGLEFLIYFQGNSAPDKSGLPSDRFSAERTGGSVSTLTIQRTQQEDSAVYLCASSLEREWVIETQYFGPGTRLLVL.

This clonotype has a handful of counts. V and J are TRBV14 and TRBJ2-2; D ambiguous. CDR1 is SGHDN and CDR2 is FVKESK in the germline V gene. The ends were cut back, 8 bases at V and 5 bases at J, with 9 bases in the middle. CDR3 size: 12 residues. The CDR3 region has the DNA TGTGCCAGCGCCCGTGGGACCGGGGAGCTGTTTTTT. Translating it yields CASARGTGELFF.

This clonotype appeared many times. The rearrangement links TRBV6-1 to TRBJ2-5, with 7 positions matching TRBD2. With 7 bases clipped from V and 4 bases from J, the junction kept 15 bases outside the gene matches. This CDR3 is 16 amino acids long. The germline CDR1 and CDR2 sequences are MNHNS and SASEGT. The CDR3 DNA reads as TGTGCCAGCACGAGACTATCCGATAGCGGGCGAGAGACCCAGTACTTC. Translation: CASTRLSDSGRETQYF.

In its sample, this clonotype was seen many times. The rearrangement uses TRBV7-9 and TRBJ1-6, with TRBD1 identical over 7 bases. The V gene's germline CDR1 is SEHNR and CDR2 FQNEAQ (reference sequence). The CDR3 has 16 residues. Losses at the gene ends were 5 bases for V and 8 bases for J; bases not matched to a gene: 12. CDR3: CASSGDRVFVDSPLHF. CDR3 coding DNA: TGTGCCAGCAGCGGCGACAGGGTTTTTGTCGATTCACCCCTCCACTTT.

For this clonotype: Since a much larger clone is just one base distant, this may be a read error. The CDR3 coding sequence is TGTGCCAGCAGCACATGGGGGGAGGGCACAGATACGCAGTATTTT. As protein: CASSTWGEGTDTQYF. This chain uses TRBV7-2 with TRBJ2-3; D might be TRBD2 (6 bases). CDR3 length: 15 residues. Germline V gene lookup returns CDR1 SGHTA and CDR2 FQGNSA. Deletions cut 5 bases from V and 1 base from J, with 13 bases between.